Listed below are T cell receptor beta chains from one sample, sequenced in a study of T-cell memory formation after mild COVID-19. TCRdb used MiXCR to reprocess the 5' RACE reads, holding one entry per CDR3 protein. The table has 150,000 to 200,000 distinct CDR3 sequences, about 9.9% seen once. The sequenced sample was PBMCs or a T cell subset sorted from them (not recorded which). The receptors stem from a man younger than 35 who had mild COVID-19 (a few samples of this study predate the infection). Cell type and time point are not known. Both conserved end residues are part of each CDR3.

v_call	j_call	cdr3_aa
TRBV28	TRBJ2-1	CASSPRRTEQFF
TRBV29-1	TRBJ1-2	CSVAWTGGYGYTF
TRBV7-3	TRBJ2-5	CASSPGSAETQYF
TRBV5-6	TRBJ2-3	CASSYSGTVTDTQYF
TRBV6-6	TRBJ1-5	CASSYVGNQPQHF
TRBV7-9	TRBJ2-5	CASSLVSQETQYF
TRBV5-1	TRBJ1-2	CASSARGTANYGYTF
TRBV5-1	TRBJ1-4	CASSLDGQGGEKLFF
TRBV3-1	TRBJ1-1	CASSQGSGAEAFF
TRBV15	TRBJ2-7	CATSRDQGRTYEQYF
TRBV4-1	TRBJ1-3	CASSQDPPGGSGNTIYF
TRBV20-1	TRBJ1-4	CSASGTSNEKLFF
TRBV11-2	TRBJ2-7	CASSRRLSSYEQYF